This T cell receptor (beta chain) was obtained from a study of T-cell memory formation after mild COVID-19. Study as a whole: TCR clusters were largely donor specific.

After removal of 8 bases from V and 2 bases from J, the junction contained 7 bases not matched to a gene. The germline CDR1 and CDR2 sequences are LNHDA and SQIVND (reference sequence). The CDR3 extends over 14 amino acids. With respect to this clonotype: Its antigen is not known.

Study findings and constraints: Pre-infection memory carried some responding clones, suggesting that cross-reactive memory joined. Whereas later expanders leaned CD4+, clones contracting day 15 to 85 showed a balanced CD4/CD8 makeup.

From 5'RACE with constant-segment primers came TCR alpha and TCR beta cDNA libraries that carried sample barcodes and UMIs. TCRdb recomputed calls from the 5' RACE reads with MiXCR, one row per CDR3 protein. Among about 430,000 distinct CDR3 sequences listed, approximately 24% were seen once. The TCR was taken from an adult woman who had mild COVID-19 (a few samples of this study predate the infection). Cell type and time point are not known. Sequenced material: PBMCs or a T cell subset sorted from them (not recorded which). The V and J genes are TRBV19 and TRBJ2-7; 9 bases are shared with TRBD1. CDR3: CASSGTGHPYEQYF. CDR3 DNA sequence: TGTGCCAGTTCCGGGACAGGGCACCCCTACGAGCAGTACTTC.